These T cell receptor beta chains were read from a single sample in a study of blood T cell repertoires in COVID-19. Some clones are missing from TCRdb's copy, which holds only in-frame ones; the method was immunoSEQ multiplex PCR. The repertoire consists of about 160,000 clones, with roughly four fifths occurring once and the leading ten covering more than 9.5%. Specimen: peripheral blood. The receptors shown here come from a man in his sixties with active or convalescent COVID-19. Both conserved end residues are part of each CDR3. A D gene is named only where the DNA matches it firmly. Rows may omit the clone size; those that give it use once, few, many or a size class.

cdr3_length: 17
d_call: TRBD2
v_call: TRBV14
clone_size: few
j_call: TRBJ2-2
cdr3_nt: TGTGCCAGCAGCCAGCAGCGGGAGCGGCAGAACACCGGGGAGCTGTTTTTT
cdr3_aa: CASSQQRERQNTGELFF

cdr3_length: 15
d_call: NA
v_call: TRBV5-1
clone_size: NA
j_call: TRBJ1-1
cdr3_nt: TGCGCCAGCAGCTTGGTTCCGGGGTCGAACACTGAAGCTTTCTTT
cdr3_aa: CASSLVPGSNTEAFF

cdr3_length: 9
d_call: NA
v_call: TRBV2
clone_size: NA
j_call: TRBJ1-2
cdr3_nt: TGTGCCAGCGAGTCTGGCTACACCTTC
cdr3_aa: CASESGYTF

cdr3_length: 13
d_call: NA
v_call: TRBV9
clone_size: NA
j_call: TRBJ2-1
cdr3_nt: TGTGCCAGCAGCGTGGACATTTACAATGAGCAGTTCTTC
cdr3_aa: CASSVDIYNEQFF

cdr3_length: 12
d_call: NA
v_call: TRBV11-2
clone_size: NA
j_call: TRBJ1-2
cdr3_nt: TGTGCCAGCAGCTTAGAAGTAGATGGCTACACCTTC
cdr3_aa: CASSLEVDGYTF

cdr3_length: 14
d_call: TRBD1
v_call: TRBV7-2
clone_size: once
j_call: TRBJ1-3
cdr3_nt: TGTGCCAGCAGCTTAGGCAGGGGGGGAAACACCATATATTTT
cdr3_aa: CASSLGRGGNTIYF

cdr3_length: 19
d_call: NA
v_call: TRBV27
clone_size: NA
j_call: TRBJ1-5
cdr3_nt: TGTGCCAGCAGCCAATATTGGGCCCTCGGGAGGGATCAGCCTCAGCCCCAGCATTTT
cdr3_aa: CASSQYWALGRDQPQPQHF

cdr3_length: 15
d_call: TRBD1
v_call: TRBV5-6
clone_size: few
j_call: TRBJ2-7
cdr3_nt: TGTGCCAGCAGCCCAGGACAGGGGTTCGCCTACGAGCAGTACTTC
cdr3_aa: CASSPGQGFAYEQYF

cdr3_length: 16
d_call: NA
v_call: TRBV11-2
clone_size: NA
j_call: TRBJ1-2
cdr3_nt: TGTGCCAGCAGTCCTCCAGAGGGGGGGCGCAAGGATGGCTACACCTTC
cdr3_aa: CASSPPEGGRKDGYTF

cdr3_length: 17
d_call: TRBD1
v_call: TRBV7-9
clone_size: NA
j_call: TRBJ2-1
cdr3_nt: TGTGCCAGCAGCCGCCGACCTTTGACAGGGACCTACAATGAGCAGTTCTTC
cdr3_aa: CASSRRPLTGTYNEQFF

cdr3_length: 14
d_call: NA
v_call: TRBV6-6
clone_size: NA
j_call: TRBJ1-1
cdr3_nt: TGTGCCAGCAGGAACTCCGGGATGAACACTGAAGCTTTCTTT
cdr3_aa: CASRNSGMNTEAFF

cdr3_length: 14
d_call: TRBD1
v_call: TRBV12-5
clone_size: NA
j_call: TRBJ1-2
cdr3_nt: TGTGCTAGTGGTTTGCAGGGGGCATGGTATGGCTACACCTTC
cdr3_aa: CASGLQGAWYGYTF

cdr3_length: 14
d_call: NA
v_call: TRBV7-9
clone_size: once
j_call: TRBJ2-7
cdr3_nt: TGTGCCAGCAGCTCCGACGGAGACTCCTACGAGCAGTACTTC
cdr3_aa: CASSSDGDSYEQYF

cdr3_length: 12
d_call: NA
v_call: TRBV19
clone_size: NA
j_call: TRBJ2-5
cdr3_nt: TGTGCCAGTAGTTCAGGGGCAGAGACCCAGTACTTC
cdr3_aa: CASSSGAETQYF

cdr3_length: 12
d_call: NA
v_call: TRBV5-4
clone_size: NA
j_call: TRBJ2-2
cdr3_nt: TGTGCCAGCAGCTCGTTTCAGGGGGAGCTGTTTTTT
cdr3_aa: CASSSFQGELFF

cdr3_length: 16
d_call: TRBD1
v_call: TRBV28
clone_size: once
j_call: TRBJ1-5
cdr3_nt: TGTGCCAGCAGTTTCTACCCCGGACAGGTGAATCAGCCCCAGCATTTT
cdr3_aa: CASSFYPGQVNQPQHF

cdr3_length: 11
d_call: NA
v_call: TRBV12-3/TRBV12-4
clone_size: NA
j_call: TRBJ2-7
cdr3_nt: TGTGCCAGCAGTTTTGGGGCCGAGCAGTACTTC
cdr3_aa: CASSFGAEQYF

cdr3_length: 16
d_call: TRBD1
v_call: TRBV5-6
clone_size: few
j_call: TRBJ2-7
cdr3_nt: TGTGCCAGCAGCGGAAATTACGGGACAGGGGGGCCCGAGCAGTACTTC
cdr3_aa: CASSGNYGTGGPEQYF

cdr3_length: 15
d_call: TRBD1
v_call: TRBV7-9
clone_size: NA
j_call: TRBJ1-2
cdr3_nt: TGTGCCAGCAGCCTTAGACAGGGGGCGGACTATGGCTACACCTTC
cdr3_aa: CASSLRQGADYGYTF

cdr3_length: 15
d_call: TRBD2
v_call: TRBV7-9
clone_size: NA
j_call: TRBJ2-3
cdr3_nt: TGTGCCAGCAGTGATAGCGGGAGGGCCGGAGATACGCAGTATTTT
cdr3_aa: CASSDSGRAGDTQYF